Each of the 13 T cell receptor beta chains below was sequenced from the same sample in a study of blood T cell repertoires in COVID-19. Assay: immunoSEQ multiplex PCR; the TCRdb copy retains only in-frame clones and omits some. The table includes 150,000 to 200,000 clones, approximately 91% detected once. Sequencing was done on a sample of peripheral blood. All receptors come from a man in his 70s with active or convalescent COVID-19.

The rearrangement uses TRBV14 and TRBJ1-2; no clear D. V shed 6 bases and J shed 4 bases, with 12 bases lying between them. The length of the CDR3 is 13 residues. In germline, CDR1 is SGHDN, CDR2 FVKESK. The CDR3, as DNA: TGTGCCAGCAGTCTAGGGAGCTTCTATGGCTACACCTTC. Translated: CASSLGSFYGYTF.

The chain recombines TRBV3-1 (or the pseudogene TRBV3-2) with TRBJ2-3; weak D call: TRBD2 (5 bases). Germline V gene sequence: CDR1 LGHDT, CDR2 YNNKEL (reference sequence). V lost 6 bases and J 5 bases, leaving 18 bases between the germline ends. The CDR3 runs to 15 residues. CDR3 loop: CASSLYAAGLDTQYF. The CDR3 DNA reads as TGTGCCAGCAGTCTCTACGCCGCGGGCTTAGATACGCAGTATTTT.

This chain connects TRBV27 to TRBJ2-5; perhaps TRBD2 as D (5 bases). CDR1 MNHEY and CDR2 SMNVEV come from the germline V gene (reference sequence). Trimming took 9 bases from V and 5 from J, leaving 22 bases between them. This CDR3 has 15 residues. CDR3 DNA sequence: TGTGCCAGTCAAGCGCTCGGGGAGAGCAGGGAGACCCAGTACTTC. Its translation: CASQALGESRETQYF.

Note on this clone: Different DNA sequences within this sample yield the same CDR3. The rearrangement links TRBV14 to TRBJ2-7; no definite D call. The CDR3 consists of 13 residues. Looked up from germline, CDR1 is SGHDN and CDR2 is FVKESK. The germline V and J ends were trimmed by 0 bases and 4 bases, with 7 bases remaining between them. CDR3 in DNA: TGTGCCAGCAGCCAAGATTCGGTATACGAGCAGTACTTC. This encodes CASSQDSVYEQYF.

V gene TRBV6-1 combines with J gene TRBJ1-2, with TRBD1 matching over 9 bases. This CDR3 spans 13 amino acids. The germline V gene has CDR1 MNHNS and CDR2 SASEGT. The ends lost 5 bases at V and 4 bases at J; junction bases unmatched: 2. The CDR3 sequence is CASSPDRGYGYTF. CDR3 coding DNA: TGTGCCAGCAGTCCGGACAGGGGCTATGGCTACACCTTC.

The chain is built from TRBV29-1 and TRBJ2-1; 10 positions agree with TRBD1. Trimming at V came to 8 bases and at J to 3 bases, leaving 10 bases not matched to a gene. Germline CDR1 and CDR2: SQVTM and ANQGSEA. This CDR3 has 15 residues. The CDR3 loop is CSSSGGDRGYNEQFF. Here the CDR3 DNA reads TGCAGCTCCTCGGGGGGGGACAGGGGCTACAATGAGCAGTTCTTC.

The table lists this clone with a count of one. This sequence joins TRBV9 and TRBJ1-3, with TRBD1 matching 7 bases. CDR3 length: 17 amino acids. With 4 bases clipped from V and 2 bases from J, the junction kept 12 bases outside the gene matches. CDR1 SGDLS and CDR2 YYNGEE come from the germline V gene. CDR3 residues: CASSLGVTGAAGNTIYF. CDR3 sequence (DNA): TGTGCCAGCAGCCTCGGAGTAACAGGGGCAGCTGGAAACACCATATATTTT.

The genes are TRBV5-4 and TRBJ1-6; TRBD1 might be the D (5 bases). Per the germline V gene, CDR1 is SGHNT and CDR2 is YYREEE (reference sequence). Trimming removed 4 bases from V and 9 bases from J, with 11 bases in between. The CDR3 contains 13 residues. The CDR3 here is CASSTDSFSPLHF. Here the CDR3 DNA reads TGTGCCAGCAGCACCGACAGTTTTTCACCCCTCCACTTT.

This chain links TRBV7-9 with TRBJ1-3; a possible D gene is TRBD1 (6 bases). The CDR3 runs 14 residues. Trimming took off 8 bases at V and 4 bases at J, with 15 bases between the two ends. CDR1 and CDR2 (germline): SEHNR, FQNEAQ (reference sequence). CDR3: CASARAGDGNTIYF. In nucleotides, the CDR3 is TGTGCCAGCGCCCGGGCAGGGGACGGAAACACCATATATTTT.

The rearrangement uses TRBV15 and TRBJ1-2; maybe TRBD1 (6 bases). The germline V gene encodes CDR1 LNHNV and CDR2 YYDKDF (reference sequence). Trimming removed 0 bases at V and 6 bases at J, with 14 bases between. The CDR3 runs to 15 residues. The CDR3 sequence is CATSRDSRAGDGYTF. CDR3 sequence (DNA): TGTGCCACCAGCAGAGATTCCCGGGCAGGGGATGGCTACACCTTC.

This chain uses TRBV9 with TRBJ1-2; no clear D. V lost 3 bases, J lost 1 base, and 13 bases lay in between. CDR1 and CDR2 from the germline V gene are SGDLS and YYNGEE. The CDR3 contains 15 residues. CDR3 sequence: CASSGTPGFNYGYTF. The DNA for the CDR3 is TGTGCCAGCAGCGGAACACCGGGATTTAACTATGGCTACACCTTC.

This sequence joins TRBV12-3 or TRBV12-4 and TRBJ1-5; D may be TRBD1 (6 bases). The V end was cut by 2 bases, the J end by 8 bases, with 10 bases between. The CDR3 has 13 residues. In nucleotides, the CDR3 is TGTGCCAGCAGTTTAAGGGGGGGGGAGCCCCAGCATTTT. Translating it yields CASSLRGGEPQHF.

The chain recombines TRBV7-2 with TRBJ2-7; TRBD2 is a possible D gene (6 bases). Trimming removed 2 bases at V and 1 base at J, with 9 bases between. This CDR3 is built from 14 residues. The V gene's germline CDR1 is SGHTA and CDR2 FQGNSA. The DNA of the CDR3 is TGTGCCAGCAGCTTAATGGCGGGGTCCTACGAGCAGTACTTC. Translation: CASSLMAGSYEQYF.